This T cell receptor (beta chain) was sequenced for a study of blood T cell repertoires in COVID-19. Study in general: Samples taken during acute and convalescent COVID-19 were collected in the United States, Italy and Spain. Sources were T cells, B-cell-depleted T cells, or PBMCs; the material itself was cDNA or gDNA.

In the study's own analysis: Nucleated cell number was recorded as an estimate derived from reference gene primer amplification. The table came from immunoSEQ multiplex PCR; TCRdb's copy has only in-frame clones and leaves some out. From that table come the V and J calls and clone size; the DNA was used to work out D and trimming. The sample carries tens of thousands of clones, 87% recorded once. From germline, CDR1 is MGHRA and CDR2 YSYEKL. The CDR3 is made up of 16 amino acids. The junction had 5 bases not matched to a gene; V was cut back by 1 base and J by 5 bases. The sequencing sample was made of peripheral blood. The genes are TRBV4-1 and TRBJ2-1; 10 nucleotides align to TRBD2. This TCR came from a woman older than 75 with active or convalescent COVID-19. The CDR3 protein is CASSQVGLADHNEQFF. CDR3 nucleotides: TGCGCCAGCAGCCAAGTAGGACTAGCGGATCACAATGAGCAGTTCTTC.